The next 30 T cell receptor beta chains were all read from a single sample in a study of shared T cell receptors in the human thymus. Clones were sequenced by immunoSEQ multiplex PCR, and TCRdb holds only the in-frame ones, with some missing. The sample contains 700,000 or so clones, roughly 85% of which appear only once. These data are also associated with another study on human thymus T cells.

Sequencing used thymocytes. The receptor set was obtained from a girl under two years old with a congenital heart defect.

V usage is TRBV6-1 and J usage is TRBJ2-4; 7 positions match TRBD1. Per germline, CDR1 MNHNS and CDR2 SASEGT. The V gene end was trimmed by 1 base and the J gene end by 5 bases; junction bases not matched to a gene: 11. The CDR3 sequence is 17 residues long. CDR3 in DNA: TGTGCCAGCAGTGAAGAAGACAGGGAAAGGGCAGAAAACATTCAGTACTTC. Protein product: CASSEEDRERAENIQYF.

In this sample, this clone turned up a few times. The chain recombines TRBV5-5 with TRBJ1-5, with D tentatively TRBD1 (5 bases). This CDR3 has 14 amino acids. Trimming stripped 2 bases from V and 3 bases from J, with 9 bases between. Per germline, CDR1 SGHKS and CDR2 YYEKEE (reference sequence). The CDR3 loop is CASSFTGHNQPQHF. As DNA, the CDR3 is TGTGCCAGCAGCTTCACAGGACACAATCAGCCCCAGCATTTT.

The genes are TRBV7-7 and TRBJ1-2, with TRBD1 matching over 7 bases. Germline V gives CDR1 SSHAT, CDR2 FNYEAQ (reference sequence). The CDR3 is made up of 17 amino acids. With 1 base clipped from V and 8 bases from J, the junction kept 16 bases outside the gene matches. CDR3 coding DNA: TGTGCCAGCAGCTTAGGGCGCCCTGTGAGAGGGGGCCAGGGCTACACCTTC. Encoded protein: CASSLGRPVRGGQGYTF.

The V and J genes are TRBV7-4 and TRBJ2-7; TRBD2 agrees at 13 bases. This CDR3 is built from 16 residues. Germline CDR1 SGHVT, CDR2 SQSDAQ. The J segment lost 1 base and the V segment lost 4 bases, leaving 4 bases of the junction unmatched. The CDR3 sequence is CASSSGLAGSSYEQYF. The CDR3 region has the DNA TGTGCCAGCAGCTCGGGACTAGCGGGGTCTTCCTACGAGCAGTACTTC. Full variable domain (rest looked up from reference TRBV7-4 and TRBJ2-7): GAGVSQSPRYKVAKRGRDVALRCDSISGHVTLYWYRQTLGQGSEVLTYSQSDAQRDKSGRPSGRFSAERPERSVSTLKIQRTEQGDSAVYLCASSSGLAGSSYEQYFGPGTRLTVT.

The genes are TRBV15 and TRBJ1-5; 7 nucleotides align to TRBD1. Looked up from germline, CDR1 is LNHNV and CDR2 is YYDKDF (reference sequence). This CDR3 spans 15 amino acids. Losses at the gene ends were 3 bases for V and 1 base for J; bases not matched to a gene: 3. CDR3 loop: CATSSKQGSNQPQHF. CDR3 in DNA: TGTGCCACCAGCAGCAAACAGGGGAGCAATCAGCCCCAGCATTTT.

CDR3 amino acids: CASNRWLAGNNEQFF. The CDR3, as DNA: TGTGCCAGCAACAGATGGCTAGCGGGCAACAATGAGCAGTTCTTC. The chain joins TRBV2 to TRBJ2-1; 8 nucleotides line up with TRBD2. The germline V gene encodes CDR1 SNHLY and CDR2 FYNNEI. CDR3 length: 15 amino acids. The J segment lost 5 bases and the V segment lost 7 bases, leaving 10 bases of the junction unmatched. Combining the CDR3 with reference TRBV2 and TRBJ2-1 gives the whole variable domain EPEVTQTPSHQVTQMGQEVILRCVPISNHLYFYWYRQILGQKVEFLVSFYNNEISEKSEIFDDQFSVERPDGSNFTLKIRSTKLEDSAMYFCASNRWLAGNNEQFFGPGTRLTVL.

The chain carries TRBV7-2 and TRBJ2-7; the match to TRBD1 covers 7 bases. Germline values: CDR1 SGHTA, CDR2 FQGNSA. After removal of 2 bases from V and 4 bases from J, the junction contained 14 bases not matched to a gene. CDR3 length: 17 amino acids. CDR3 DNA sequence: TGTGCCAGCAGCTTACCGGACAAGACAGGGTTGGGGTACGAGCAGTACTTC. It yields the protein CASSLPDKTGLGYEQYF.

This chain links TRBV4-1 with TRBJ1-6; D gene unclear. V shed 0 bases and J shed 7 bases, with 19 bases lying between them. This CDR3 spans 18 amino acids. CDR1 is MGHRA and CDR2 is YSYEKL in the germline V gene. The CDR3 coding sequence is TGCGCCAGCAGCCAAGAAATCGGGGAGGGTTCACGGAATTCACCCCTCCACTTT. It encodes CASSQEIGEGSRNSPLHF.

The rearrangement uses TRBV7-9 and TRBJ2-7; possibly TRBD2 for D (5 bases). Germline V CDR1 and CDR2: SEHNR, FQNEAQ (reference sequence). The CDR3 loop spans 13 amino acids. V lost 5 bases to trimming and J lost 5 bases, with 13 bases between them. The CDR3 is CASSRRTQDEQYF. CDR3 bases: TGTGCCAGCAGCCGGCGGACTCAGGACGAGCAGTACTTC.

The chain employs TRBV29-1 and TRBJ1-2, with 10 positions matching TRBD1. V trimming: 5 bases; J trimming: 2 bases; junction bases outside the gene matches: 8. The length of the CDR3 is 15 residues. Per germline, CDR1 SQVTM and CDR2 ANQGSEA. The CDR3 spells CSVHVGQGENYGYTF. The CDR3 DNA reads as TGCAGCGTTCACGTCGGACAGGGGGAGAACTATGGCTACACCTTC. Full variable domain (rest looked up from reference TRBV29-1 and TRBJ1-2): SAVISQKPSRDICQRGTSLTIQCQVDSQVTMMFWYRQQPGQSLTLIATANQGSEATYESGFVIDKFPISRPNLTFSTLTVSNMSPEDSSIYLCSVHVGQGENYGYTFGSGTRLTVV.

The chain uses TRBV7-2 and TRBJ1-2, with D perhaps TRBD1 (6 bases). Germline V gene sequence: CDR1 SGHTA, CDR2 FQGNSA. The CDR3 consists of 15 residues. The V gene lost 3 bases and the J gene lost 4 bases, with 15 bases spanning the gap. CDR3 nucleotides: TGTGCCAGCAGCTTTAGCAGGGGCTCGTTCTATGGCTACACCTTC. Translating gives CASSFSRGSFYGYTF.

The chain joins TRBV28 to TRBJ2-5; D may be TRBD1 (6 bases). CDR1 is MDHEN, CDR2 SYDVKM, per germline. The V gene lost 6 bases and the J gene lost 2 bases, with 19 bases spanning the gap. This CDR3 spans 16 amino acids. The CDR3 is CASSQSIQGQQETQYF. Here the CDR3 DNA reads TGTGCCAGCAGCCAATCGATACAGGGCCAACAAGAGACCCAGTACTTC.

The chain uses TRBV4-1 and TRBJ1-1, with D tentatively TRBD1 (5 bases). Looked up from germline, CDR1 is MGHRA and CDR2 is YSYEKL. The CDR3 is 17 residues long. V was clipped by 4 bases and J by 2 bases, with 20 bases between them. CDR3 sequence: CASSPSRLRDYNTEAFF. CDR3 bases: TGCGCCAGCAGCCCCTCCCGCTTACGGGACTATAACACTGAAGCTTTCTTT.

This rearrangement joins TRBV7-2 to TRBJ2-5; 9 positions agree with TRBD1. Germline V gene sequence: CDR1 SGHTA, CDR2 FQGNSA. The CDR3 length is 15 residues. After removal of 5 bases from V and 5 bases from J, the junction contained 9 bases not matched to a gene. For the CDR3, the DNA is TGTGCCAGCAGCCTTGGGGACAGGGAGACGGAGACCCAGTACTTC. Translating gives CASSLGDRETETQYF.

This chain joins TRBV25-1 and TRBJ1-6; D gene uncertain. The CDR3 length is 14 residues. Germline assignment: CDR1 MGHDK and CDR2 SYGVNS. Trimming took 4 bases from V and 4 from J, leaving 8 bases between them. CDR3 sequence reads: CASSGAKYNSPLHF. CDR3 bases: TGTGCCAGCAGTGGGGCGAAGTATAATTCACCCCTCCACTTT.

V gene TRBV9 combines with J gene TRBJ1-2; tentative D call: TRBD1 (6 bases). The CDR3 is 12 residues long. From germline, CDR1 is SGDLS and CDR2 YYNGEE. V shed 7 bases and J shed 0 bases, with 7 bases lying between them. CDR3 sequence (DNA): TGTGCCAGCGGACAGCCTAACTATGGCTACACCTTC. Amino acids: CASGQPNYGYTF.

This chain joins TRBV18 and TRBJ2-5, with 7 bases fitting TRBD1. The length of the CDR3 is 14 residues. With V trimmed by 3 bases and J by 4 bases, 5 bases remained unmatched. Germline V CDR1 and CDR2: KGHSH, LQKENI. CDR3 nucleotide sequence: TGTGCCAGCTCACCCGGGACAGCCTTAGAGACCCAGTACTTC. Translating gives CASSPGTALETQYF.

The chain combines TRBV5-6 with TRBJ1-2, with 9 bases that match TRBD1. This CDR3 has 16 residues. Trimming cost V 2 bases and J 6 bases; bases outside gene matches: 11. In germline, CDR1 is SGHDT, CDR2 YYEEEE. CDR3 DNA: TGTGCCAGCAGCTTATTTTTGGGGACAGGGAGGGATGGCTACACCTTC. Amino acid sequence: CASSLFLGTGRDGYTF.

V and J are TRBV7-2 and TRBJ1-1; tentative D call: TRBD1 (6 bases). V lost 0 bases to trimming and J lost 1 base, with 15 bases between them. The germline CDR1 and CDR2 sequences are SGHTA and FQGNSA. There are 17 residues in the CDR3. The CDR3 protein is CASSLAPNQTGNTEAFF. CDR3 DNA sequence: TGTGCCAGCAGCTTAGCGCCCAATCAGACAGGGAACACTGAAGCTTTCTTT.

This chain joins TRBV11-2 and TRBJ2-7; perhaps TRBD1 as D (5 bases). V lost 3 bases to trimming and J lost 3 bases, with 9 bases between them. Per the germline V gene, CDR1 is SGHAT and CDR2 is FQNNGV. The CDR3 spans 13 residues. CDR3 nucleotide sequence: TGTGCCAGCAGCTTCGGACACCTCTACGAGCAGTACTTC. Residues: CASSFGHLYEQYF.

In this sample, this clone turned up a few times. The rearrangement links TRBV5-4 to TRBJ2-3; 9 bases line up with TRBD1. The length of the CDR3 is 14 residues. The germline V gene encodes CDR1 SGHNT and CDR2 YYREEE (reference sequence). V shed 1 base and J 5 bases; nucleotides not matched to a gene: 2. The DNA of the CDR3 is TGTGCCAGCAGCTTGCGACAGGGGGGAGATACGCAGTATTTT. Translated, it gives CASSLRQGGDTQYF.

The J gene is TRBJ1-2, the V gene TRBV6-1; TRBD1 might be the D (5 bases). The length of the CDR3 is 12 residues. Germline CDR1 and CDR2: MNHNS and SASEGT. V shed 6 bases and J shed 8 bases, with 13 bases lying between them. The CDR3 loop reads CASRGLSEGYTF. In nucleotides, the CDR3 is TGTGCCAGCAGGGGACTCTCGGAAGGCTACACCTTC.

Only one count was recorded for this clone. The V and J genes are TRBV27 and TRBJ1-2; 9 bases match TRBD1. In germline, CDR1 is MNHEY, CDR2 SMNVEV (reference sequence). The CDR3 totals 16 residues. V shed 4 bases and J 8 bases; nucleotides not matched to a gene: 14. The CDR3 DNA reads as TGTGCCAGCAGTTGGAGCCGACCGGACAGGGGATCCGGCTACACCTTC. Translation: CASSWSRPDRGSGYTF.

This clone was seen a handful of times. The chain joins TRBV4-3 to TRBJ1-1, with 9 nucleotides matching TRBD1. The V gene's germline CDR1 is LGHNA and CDR2 YSLEER. Trimming removed 0 bases from V and 5 bases from J; junction bases left unmatched: 7. The CDR3 is 16 amino acids. The CDR3 nucleotides are TGCGCCAGCAGCCAAGATGGGGACAGGGAGAGGACTGAAGCTTTCTTT. It codes for CASSQDGDRERTEAFF.

This clone was seen only a few times. The chain combines TRBV18 with TRBJ2-3; D ambiguous. Germline V lookup: CDR1 KGHSH, CDR2 LQKENI. V lost 0 bases and J lost 0, with 7 bases in between. The CDR3 has 15 amino acids. The chain's CDR3 is CASSPPFYSTDTQYF. The CDR3 bases are TGTGCCAGCTCACCACCGTTCTATAGCACAGATACGCAGTATTTT.

This clone turned up a few times. This chain connects TRBV5-1 to TRBJ1-1, with 10 bases lining up with TRBD1. The CDR3 has 17 residues. Per the germline V gene, CDR1 is SGHRS and CDR2 is YFSETQ. The trim removed 3 bases at V and 7 bases at J, leaving 15 bases unmatched. The CDR3 spells CASSSNLGTGERDEAFF. CDR3 DNA: TGCGCCAGCAGCTCGAACCTCGGGACAGGGGAGAGGGATGAAGCTTTCTTT.

J is TRBJ1-2 and V is TRBV27, with 9 bases matching TRBD1. J gave up 8 bases and V 3 bases, and 19 bases lay outside the gene matches. This CDR3 spans 18 amino acids. Germline CDR1 is MNHEY and CDR2 is SMNVEV (reference sequence). CDR3 loop: CASSFLKPGQGLPLGYTF. DNA of the CDR3: TGTGCCAGCAGTTTTCTTAAACCGGGACAGGGCCTTCCTTTGGGCTACACCTTC.

The chain employs TRBV25-1 and TRBJ2-7; 8 bases fit TRBD1. With V trimmed by 2 bases and J by 5 bases, 14 bases remained unmatched. The CDR3 has 17 residues. Germline lookup yields CDR1 MGHDK and CDR2 SYGVNS. DNA of the CDR3: TGTGCCAGCAGTGAAATAACCGGACAGGGTAATACCCACGAGCAGTACTTC. Protein product: CASSEITGQGNTHEQYF.

The V gene is TRBV4-1, the J gene TRBJ1-3, with D possibly being TRBD1 (5 bases). From germline, CDR1 is MGHRA and CDR2 YSYEKL. This CDR3 is 16 amino acids long. V was trimmed by 4 bases and J by 0 bases, leaving 13 bases between them. In DNA, the CDR3 is TGCGCCAGCAGCCTTGACCGGACAAACTCTGGAAACACCATATATTTT. This gives the protein CASSLDRTNSGNTIYF.

The chain combines TRBV9 with TRBJ2-7; the match to TRBD1 covers 9 bases. From germline, CDR1 is SGDLS and CDR2 YYNGEE. The trim removed 0 bases at V and 3 bases at J, leaving 4 bases unmatched. The CDR3 length is 15 residues. The CDR3 sequence: CASSVGGQGHYEQYF. DNA for the CDR3: TGTGCCAGCAGCGTAGGGGGACAGGGCCACTACGAGCAGTACTTC.